A single sample is the source of the 27 T cell receptor beta chains below, sequenced in a study of patients and donors after allogeneic stem cell transplantation. MiXCR, run by TCRdb on the RT-PCR reads, gives a single entry per CDR3 protein. The sample lists 150,000 to 200,000 distinct CDR3 sequences; around 30% were seen once. Sequenced: blood, either unsorted or a sorted T cell fraction (not recorded which). The source is a human donor who was either an allogeneic HSCT recipient or a stem cell or donor lymphocyte infusion donor (not recorded which). It is not recorded whose cells these are; they may come from a transplant donor.

V and J are TRBV7-2 and TRBJ1-1; tentatively, D is TRBD1 (5 bases). Trimming cost V 7 bases and J 4 bases, with 19 bases left between them. In germline, CDR1 is SGHTA, CDR2 FQGNSA. The CDR3 covers 15 residues. DNA for the CDR3: TGTGCCAGCACTCGGGGAATTATTGGGGGCACTGAAGCTTTCTTT. It codes for CASTRGIIGGTEAFF.

This chain links TRBV20-1 with TRBJ1-2; weak D call: TRBD1 (5 bases). Germline loops: CDR1 DFQATT, CDR2 SNEGSKA (reference sequence). The CDR3 is 15 amino acids. Trimming took 4 bases from V and 3 from J, leaving 18 bases between them. CDR3 DNA: TGCAGTGCTAACGCCGACAGCGAGGGCCACTATGGCTACACCTTC. It is translated as CSANADSEGHYGYTF.

The CDR3 sequence is CASSLGTSPGETQYF. The CDR3 DNA reads as TGCGCCAGCAGCTTAGGGACTTCACCCGGAGAGACCCAGTACTTC. V usage is TRBV5-1 and J usage is TRBJ2-5; tentatively, D is TRBD2 (6 bases). V was cut by 2 bases and J by 4 bases, with 15 bases left in between. CDR1 and CDR2 from the germline V gene are SGHRS and YFSETQ. The CDR3 has 15 amino acids.

The sample holds a few counts of this clonotype. This chain connects TRBV28 to TRBJ1-4; unclear D gene. The CDR3 spans 13 residues. With 5 bases removed from V and 10 bases from J, the gap between germline ends came to 14 bases. CDR1 and CDR2 (germline): MDHEN, SYDVKM. The CDR3 bases are TGTGCCAGCAGTCAAACGTCCTTCGGAAAACTGTTTTTT. This sequence encodes CASSQTSFGKLFF.

This chain uses TRBV10-3 with TRBJ2-3; D perhaps matches TRBD2 (6 bases). The germline V gene has CDR1 ENHRY and CDR2 SYGVKD. CDR3 length: 15 residues. Trimming took off 4 bases at V and 5 bases at J, with 16 bases between the two ends. Here the CDR3 reads CAISGTMEGKDTQYF. DNA for the CDR3: TGTGCCATCAGTGGGACAATGGAGGGGAAAGATACGCAGTATTTT.

This clonotype was counted only a few times. The chain recombines TRBV5-1 with TRBJ2-1; no firm D call. The V gene's germline CDR1 is SGHRS and CDR2 YFSETQ. V gave up 0 bases and J gave up 8 bases, with 18 bases separating them. The CDR3 covers 16 residues. The CDR3 loop reads CASSLAGPPLDDEQFF. Written as DNA, the CDR3 is TGCGCCAGCAGCTTGGCCGGGCCACCCCTGGACGATGAGCAGTTCTTC.

The rearrangement uses TRBV20-1 and TRBJ2-7; D unresolved. Germline-derived CDR1 and CDR2 are DFQATT and SNEGSKA (reference sequence). The CDR3 consists of 14 residues. The V end was cut by 0 bases, the J end by 0 bases, with 9 bases between. For the CDR3, the DNA is TGCAGTGCTAGAGAGTGGCGGCACTCCTACGAGCAGTACTTC. It translates to CSAREWRHSYEQYF.

A few counts support this clonotype. The chain is built from TRBV7-9 and TRBJ2-2; D is unresolved. V was trimmed by 5 bases and J by 6 bases, leaving 13 bases between them. Germline V gene lookup returns CDR1 SEHNR and CDR2 FQNEAQ (reference sequence). The CDR3 is 14 residues long. In DNA, the CDR3 is TGTGCCAGCAGCCCTCCGAGTGGCCCCGGGGAGCTGTTTTTT. Its protein is CASSPPSGPGELFF.

This clonotype was observed a few times. The gene calls are TRBV2 and TRBJ1-5; D is undetermined. V gave up 6 bases and J gave up 3 bases, with 6 bases separating them. The V gene's germline CDR1 is SNHLY and CDR2 FYNNEI. This CDR3 comprises 12 residues. The DNA for the CDR3 is TGTGCCAGCAGAGGATACAATCAGCCCCAGCATTTT. Translation: CASRGYNQPQHF.

The chain couples TRBV9 to TRBJ2-1; maybe TRBD2 (6 bases). The CDR3 extends over 13 amino acids. Per the germline V gene, CDR1 is SGDLS and CDR2 is YYNGEE. With 3 bases removed from V and 10 bases from J, the gap between germline ends came to 14 bases. The DNA for the CDR3 is TGTGCCAGCAGCGCCCACGGGAGAGCCGAGCAGTTCTTC. This codes for CASSAHGRAEQFF.

The chain combines TRBV29-1 with TRBJ2-1, with 13 nucleotides matching TRBD2. Per the germline V gene, CDR1 is SQVTM and CDR2 is ANQGSEA. The CDR3 consists of 16 residues. The trim removed 7 bases at V and 0 bases at J, leaving 6 bases unmatched. In DNA, the CDR3 is TGCAGCGCGGGACTAGCGGGGCCAAGCTCCTACAATGAGCAGTTCTTC. It codes for CSAGLAGPSSYNEQFF.

The rearrangement links TRBV24-1 to TRBJ2-1, with TRBD1 identical over 7 bases. Germline trimming cut 0 bases from V and 3 bases from J; bases unmatched to any gene: 1. CDR1 and CDR2 from the germline V gene are KGHDR and SFDVKD. This CDR3 region has 15 residues. The CDR3 protein is CATSDLDRVYNEQFF. As DNA, the CDR3 is TGTGCCACCAGTGATTTGGACAGGGTCTACAATGAGCAGTTCTTC.

This clonotype appeared a few times. The CDR3, as DNA: TGTGCCACCAGTTCTTCACTAGCGGGTTACAATGAGCAGTTCTTC. Protein: CATSSSLAGYNEQFF. V is TRBV24-1 and J is TRBJ2-1; 9 bases agree with TRBD2. The V gene end was trimmed by 6 bases and the J gene end by 4 bases; junction bases not matched to a gene: 6. The germline V gene encodes CDR1 KGHDR and CDR2 SFDVKD. This CDR3 spans 15 amino acids.

The chain combines TRBV7-6 with TRBJ2-1; D possibly corresponds to TRBD2 (6 bases). Germline V gene sequence: CDR1 SGHVS, CDR2 FNYEAQ. CDR3 size: 15 residues. V was cut by 2 bases and J by 2 bases, with 10 bases left in between. The CDR3 nucleotides are TGTGCCAGCAGCTTATCGGCTAGCGCCTACAATGAGCAGTTCTTC. This encodes CASSLSASAYNEQFF.

This chain connects TRBV20-1 to TRBJ2-3; no definite D call. V dropped 6 bases and J dropped 2 bases, with 15 bases sitting between them. The CDR3 runs to 14 residues. Germline assignment: CDR1 DFQATT and CDR2 SNEGSKA (reference sequence). CDR3 coding DNA: TGCAGTGCGAAAAAGGAATTTTACACAGATACGCAGTATTTT. Translating it yields CSAKKEFYTDTQYF.

The chain is built from TRBV12-3 or TRBV12-4 and TRBJ1-6, with 7 bases matching TRBD1. CDR3 length: 15 amino acids. After removal of 2 bases from V and 8 bases from J, the junction contained 6 bases not matched to a gene. The CDR3 DNA sequence: TGTGCCAGCAGTTTACGACAGGGATCGGATTCACCCCTCCACTTT. This sequence encodes CASSLRQGSDSPLHF.

This chain connects TRBV10-3 to TRBJ1-5; D remains ambiguous. This CDR3 has 14 residues. The ends were cut back, 5 bases at V and 3 bases at J, with 11 bases in the middle. Germline CDR1 reads ENHRY; CDR2 reads SYGVKD. The CDR3 DNA reads as TGTGCCATCAGTCCTCAGGTGGACAATCAGCCCCAGCATTTT. It yields the protein CAISPQVDNQPQHF.

This clonotype has more than one count but fewer than ten. The rearrangement links TRBV4-2 to TRBJ2-5; D is possibly TRBD2 (6 bases). The CDR3 spans 14 residues. Germline CDR1 is LGHNA and CDR2 is YNFKEQ. Trimming removed 0 bases from V and 2 bases from J, with 7 bases in between. The CDR3 bases are TGTGCCAGCAGCCAAGAGGGACTGCAAGAGACCCAGTACTTC. It specifies CASSQEGLQETQYF.

V usage is TRBV29-1 and J usage is TRBJ2-5; D gene ambiguous. This CDR3 has 13 amino acids. V shed 2 bases and J shed 5 bases, with 12 bases lying between them. Germline V gene sequence: CDR1 SQVTM, CDR2 ANQGSEA. The CDR3 here is CSVESKGRETQYF. CDR3 nucleotides: TGCAGCGTTGAATCTAAGGGTCGGGAGACCCAGTACTTC.

In its sample, this clonotype was seen a few times. This sequence joins TRBV20-1 and TRBJ2-3; weak D call: TRBD2 (6 bases). V lost 6 bases to trimming and J lost 1 base, with 14 bases between them. This CDR3 is built from 14 residues. The V gene's germline CDR1 is DFQATT and CDR2 SNEGSKA (reference sequence). The CDR3 nucleotides are TGCAGTGCCCAAATACCGGGGGGCACAGATACGCAGTATTTT. Protein: CSAQIPGGTDTQYF.

The chain couples TRBV3-1 to TRBJ1-1; D remains unclear. Trimming removed 3 bases from V and 3 bases from J, with 11 bases in between. Germline values: CDR1 LGHDT, CDR2 YNNKEL (reference sequence). The CDR3 length is 14 residues. CDR3 bases: TGTGCCAGCAGCCACGGGGAGAGGGACACTGAAGCTTTCTTT. Its translation: CASSHGERDTEAFF.

This clonotype was seen at least ten times. V is TRBV27 and J is TRBJ1-5, with D hard to call. The germline V and J ends were trimmed by 5 bases and 0 bases, with 14 bases remaining between them. The CDR3 sequence is 16 residues long. Germline-derived CDR1 and CDR2 are MNHEY and SMNVEV (reference sequence). CDR3 sequence (DNA): TGTGCCAGCAGTACCTTAGCGTCTTATAGCAATCAGCCCCAGCATTTT. Encoded protein: CASSTLASYSNQPQHF.

The rearrangement links TRBV25-1 to TRBJ2-2; D is uncertain. This CDR3 region has 12 residues. The germline V gene has CDR1 MGHDK and CDR2 SYGVNS. V lost 8 bases and J 5 bases, leaving 9 bases between the germline ends. The CDR3 region has the DNA TGTGCCAGCTGGTACATGACCGGGGAGCTGTTTTTT. It specifies CASWYMTGELFF.

The V and J genes are TRBV4-3 and TRBJ1-1, with D unresolved. CDR1 LGHNA and CDR2 YSLEER come from the germline V gene. Trimming shortened V by 1 base and J by 9 bases, and 24 bases separated the two germline ends. This CDR3 spans 17 amino acids. CDR3 amino acids: CASSQAGVSGGGGQAFF. As DNA, the CDR3 is TGCGCCAGCAGCCAAGCTGGCGTTTCCGGCGGCGGCGGCCAAGCTTTCTTT.

V gene TRBV12-3 or TRBV12-4 combines with J gene TRBJ2-6; weak D call: TRBD1 (6 bases). CDR3 size: 15 residues. Trimming took 6 bases from V and 0 from J, leaving 9 bases between them. CDR3 amino acids: CASSYRASGANVLTF. For the CDR3, the DNA is TGTGCCAGCAGCTACAGGGCCTCTGGGGCCAACGTCCTGACTTTC.

The V gene is TRBV7-2, the J gene TRBJ2-5, with 10 bases matching TRBD2. With V trimmed by 6 bases and J by 6 bases, 4 bases remained unmatched. Germline V gene data show CDR1 as SGHTA and CDR2 as FQGNSA. The CDR3 totals 13 residues. The CDR3 spells CASSFSGRKTQYF. In DNA, the CDR3 is TGTGCCAGCAGTTTTAGCGGGAGGAAGACCCAGTACTTC.

The chain uses TRBV29-1 and TRBJ2-7; tentatively, D is TRBD1 or TRBD2 (5 bases each). The V and J ends lost 7 bases and 7 bases respectively, with 17 bases between them. The CDR3 has 12 amino acids. Germline assignment: CDR1 SQVTM and CDR2 ANQGSEA. CDR3 in DNA: TGCAGCGCCCTCCGGGACCCAAGGGAGCAGTACTTC. Translation gives CSALRDPREQYF.